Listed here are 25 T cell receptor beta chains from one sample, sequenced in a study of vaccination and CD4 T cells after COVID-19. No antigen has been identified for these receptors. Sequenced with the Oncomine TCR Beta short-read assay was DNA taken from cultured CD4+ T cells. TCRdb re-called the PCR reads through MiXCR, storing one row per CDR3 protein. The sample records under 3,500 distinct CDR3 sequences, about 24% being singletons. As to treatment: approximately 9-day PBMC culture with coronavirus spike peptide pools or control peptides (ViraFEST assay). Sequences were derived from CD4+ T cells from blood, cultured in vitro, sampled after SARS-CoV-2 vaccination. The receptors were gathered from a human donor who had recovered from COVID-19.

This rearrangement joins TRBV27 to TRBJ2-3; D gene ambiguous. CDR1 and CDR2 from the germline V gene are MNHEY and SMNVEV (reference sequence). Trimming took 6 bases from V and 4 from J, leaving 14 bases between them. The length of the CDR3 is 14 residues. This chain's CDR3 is CASRAFQRPDTQYF. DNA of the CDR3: TGTGCCAGCAGAGCCTTTCAACGCCCAGATACGCAGTATTTT.

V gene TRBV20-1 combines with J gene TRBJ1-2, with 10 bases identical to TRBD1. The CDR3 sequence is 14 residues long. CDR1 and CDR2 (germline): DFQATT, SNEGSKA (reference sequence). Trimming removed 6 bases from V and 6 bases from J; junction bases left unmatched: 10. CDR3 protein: CSAAQDRGTDGYTF. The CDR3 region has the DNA TGCAGTGCCGCCCAGGACAGGGGGACTGATGGCTACACCTTC.

CDR3 bases: TGTGCCAGCAGTTACCCTAGCCACGACTACGAGCAGTACTTC. Translation gives CASSYPSHDYEQYF. The chain carries TRBV6-2 or TRBV6-3 and TRBJ2-7; perhaps TRBD2 as D (5 bases). The CDR3 covers 14 residues. V was shortened by 2 bases and J by 3 bases, with 11 bases between the two germline ends. Germline values: CDR1 MNHEY, CDR2 SVGEGT.

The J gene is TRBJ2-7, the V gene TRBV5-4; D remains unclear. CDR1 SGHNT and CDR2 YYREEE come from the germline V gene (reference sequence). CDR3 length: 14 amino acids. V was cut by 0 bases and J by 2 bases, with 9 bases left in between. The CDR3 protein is CASSLEQSAYEQYF. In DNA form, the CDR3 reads TGTGCCAGCAGCTTGGAACAGAGCGCCTACGAGCAGTACTTC.

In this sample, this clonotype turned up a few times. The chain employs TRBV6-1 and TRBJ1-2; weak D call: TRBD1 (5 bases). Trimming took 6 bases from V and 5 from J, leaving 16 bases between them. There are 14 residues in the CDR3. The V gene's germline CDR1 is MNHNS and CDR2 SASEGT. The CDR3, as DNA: TGTGCCAGCAGCCCCCGCAGGACAAATTATGGCTACACCTTC. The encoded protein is CASSPRRTNYGYTF.

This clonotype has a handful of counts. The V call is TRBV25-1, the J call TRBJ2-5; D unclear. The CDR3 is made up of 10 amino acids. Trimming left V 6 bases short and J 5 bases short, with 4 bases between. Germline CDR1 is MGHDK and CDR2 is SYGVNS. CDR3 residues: CASSFETQYF. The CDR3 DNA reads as TGTGCCAGCAGCTTTGAGACCCAGTACTTC.

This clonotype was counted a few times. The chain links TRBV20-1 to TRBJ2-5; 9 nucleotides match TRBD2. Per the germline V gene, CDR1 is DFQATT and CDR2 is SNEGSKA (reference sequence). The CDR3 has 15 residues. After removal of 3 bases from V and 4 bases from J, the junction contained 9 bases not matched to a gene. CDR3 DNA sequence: TGCAGTGCTAGGGCCTTGGCGGGGGGGGGAGAGACCCAGTACTTC. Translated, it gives CSARALAGGGETQYF.

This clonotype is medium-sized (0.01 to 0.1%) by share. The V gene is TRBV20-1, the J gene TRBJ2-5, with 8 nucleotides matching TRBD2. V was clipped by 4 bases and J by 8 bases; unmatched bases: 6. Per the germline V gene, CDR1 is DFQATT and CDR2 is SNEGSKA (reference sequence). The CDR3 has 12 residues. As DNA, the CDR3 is TGCAGTGCTAAAGCGGGGGAAGTAACCCAGTACTTC. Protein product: CSAKAGEVTQYF.

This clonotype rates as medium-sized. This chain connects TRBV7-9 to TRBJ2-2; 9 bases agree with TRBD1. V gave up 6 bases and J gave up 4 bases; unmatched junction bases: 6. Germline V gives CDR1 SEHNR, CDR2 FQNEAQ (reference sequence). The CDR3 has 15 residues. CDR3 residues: CASRRGQGFTGELFF. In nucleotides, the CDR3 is TGTGCCAGCAGGAGAGGACAGGGGTTCACCGGGGAGCTGTTTTTT.

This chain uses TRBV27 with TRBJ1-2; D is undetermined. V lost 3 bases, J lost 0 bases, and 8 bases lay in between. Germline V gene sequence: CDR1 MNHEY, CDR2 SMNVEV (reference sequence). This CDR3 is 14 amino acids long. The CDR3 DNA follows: TGTGCCAGCAGTTTGGCCGGGGCTAACTATGGCTACACCTTC. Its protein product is CASSLAGANYGYTF.

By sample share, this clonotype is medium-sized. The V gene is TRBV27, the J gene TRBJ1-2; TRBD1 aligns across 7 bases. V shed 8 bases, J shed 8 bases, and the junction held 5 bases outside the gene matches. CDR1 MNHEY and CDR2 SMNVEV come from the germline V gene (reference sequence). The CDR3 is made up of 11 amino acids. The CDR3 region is CASSTGSGYTF. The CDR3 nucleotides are TGTGCCAGCTCGACAGGGTCAGGCTACACCTTC.

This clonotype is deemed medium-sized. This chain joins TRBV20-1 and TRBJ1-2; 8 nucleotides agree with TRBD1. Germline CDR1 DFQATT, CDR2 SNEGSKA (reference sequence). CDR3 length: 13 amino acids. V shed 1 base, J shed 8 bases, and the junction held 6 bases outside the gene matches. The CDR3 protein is CSARGQGLGGYTF. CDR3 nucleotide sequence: TGCAGTGCTAGAGGACAGGGGCTGGGGGGCTACACCTTC.

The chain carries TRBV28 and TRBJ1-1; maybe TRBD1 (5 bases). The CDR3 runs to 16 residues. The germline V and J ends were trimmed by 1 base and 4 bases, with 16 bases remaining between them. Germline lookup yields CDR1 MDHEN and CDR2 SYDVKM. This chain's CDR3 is CASSLYGRGRGTEAFF. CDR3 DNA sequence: TGTGCCAGCAGTTTATATGGGCGGGGAAGGGGCACTGAAGCTTTCTTT.

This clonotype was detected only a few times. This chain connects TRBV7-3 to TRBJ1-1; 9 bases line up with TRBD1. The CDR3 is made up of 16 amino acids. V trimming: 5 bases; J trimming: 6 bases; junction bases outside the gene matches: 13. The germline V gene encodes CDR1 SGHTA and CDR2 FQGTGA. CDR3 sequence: CASSPQGAGQGSEAFF. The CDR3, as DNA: TGTGCCAGCAGCCCACAGGGAGCGGGACAGGGCTCTGAAGCTTTCTTT.

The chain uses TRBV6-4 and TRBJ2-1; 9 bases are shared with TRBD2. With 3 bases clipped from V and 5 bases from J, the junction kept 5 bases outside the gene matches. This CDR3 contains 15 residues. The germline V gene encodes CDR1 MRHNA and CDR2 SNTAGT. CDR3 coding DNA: TGTGCCAGCAGTGAATCGGCGGGGGGGAACAATGAGCAGTTCTTC. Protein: CASSESAGGNNEQFF.

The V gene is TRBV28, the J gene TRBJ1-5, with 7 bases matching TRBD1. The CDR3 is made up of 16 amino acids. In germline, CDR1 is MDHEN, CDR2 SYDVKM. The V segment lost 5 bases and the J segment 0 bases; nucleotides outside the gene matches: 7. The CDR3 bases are TGTGCCAGCAGTCCTACAGGGGTCTATAGCAATCAGCCCCAGCATTTT. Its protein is CASSPTGVYSNQPQHF.

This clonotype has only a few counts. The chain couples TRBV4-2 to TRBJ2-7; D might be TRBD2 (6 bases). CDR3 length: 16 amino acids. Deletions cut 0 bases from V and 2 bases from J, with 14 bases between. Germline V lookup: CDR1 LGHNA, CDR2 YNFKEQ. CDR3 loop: CASSQEGSGLTYEQYF. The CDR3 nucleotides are TGTGCCAGCAGCCAAGAAGGTTCGGGACTTACCTACGAGCAGTACTTC.

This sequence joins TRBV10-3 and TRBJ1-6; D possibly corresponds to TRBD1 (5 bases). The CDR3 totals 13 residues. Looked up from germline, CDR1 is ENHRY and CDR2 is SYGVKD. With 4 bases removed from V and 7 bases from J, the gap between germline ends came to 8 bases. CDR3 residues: CAISGQGNSPLHF. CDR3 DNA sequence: TGTGCCATCAGTGGCCAGGGAAATTCACCCCTCCACTTT.

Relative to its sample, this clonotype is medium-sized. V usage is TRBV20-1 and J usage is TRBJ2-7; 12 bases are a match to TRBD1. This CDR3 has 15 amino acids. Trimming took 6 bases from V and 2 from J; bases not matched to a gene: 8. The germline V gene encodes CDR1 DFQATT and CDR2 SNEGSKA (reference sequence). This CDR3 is CSATGQGAIPYEQYF. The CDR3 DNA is TGCAGTGCCACGGGACAGGGGGCTATTCCCTACGAGCAGTACTTC.

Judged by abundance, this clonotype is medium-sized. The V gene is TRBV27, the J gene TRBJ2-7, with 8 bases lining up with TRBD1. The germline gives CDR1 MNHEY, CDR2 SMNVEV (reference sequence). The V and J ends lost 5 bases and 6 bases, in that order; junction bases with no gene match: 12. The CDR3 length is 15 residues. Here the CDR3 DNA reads TGTGCCAGCAGTCCCGGACGGACAGGGAGGTCCGAGCAGTACTTC. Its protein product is CASSPGRTGRSEQYF.

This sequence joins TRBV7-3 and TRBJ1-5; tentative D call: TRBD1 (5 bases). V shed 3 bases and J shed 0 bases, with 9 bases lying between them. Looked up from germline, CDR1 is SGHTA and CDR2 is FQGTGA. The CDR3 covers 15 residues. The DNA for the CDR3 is TGTGCCAGCAGCTTGCGACAGTATAGCAATCAGCCCCAGCATTTT. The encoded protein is CASSLRQYSNQPQHF.

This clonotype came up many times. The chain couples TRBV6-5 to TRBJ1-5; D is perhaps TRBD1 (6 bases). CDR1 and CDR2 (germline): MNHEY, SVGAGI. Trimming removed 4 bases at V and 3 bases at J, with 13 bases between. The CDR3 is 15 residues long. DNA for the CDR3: TGTGCCAGCAGTTGGGGACACGGCGTCAATCAGCCCCAGCATTTT. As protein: CASSWGHGVNQPQHF.

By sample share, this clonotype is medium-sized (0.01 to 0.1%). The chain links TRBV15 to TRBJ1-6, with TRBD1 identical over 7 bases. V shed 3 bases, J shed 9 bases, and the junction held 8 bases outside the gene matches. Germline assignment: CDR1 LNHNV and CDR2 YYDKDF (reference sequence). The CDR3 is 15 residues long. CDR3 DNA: TGTGCCACCAGCAGGGAGACAGGGATTGGTTCACCCCTCCACTTT. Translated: CATSRETGIGSPLHF.

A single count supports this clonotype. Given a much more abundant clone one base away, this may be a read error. The CDR3 protein is CSVRDLPVSYEQYF. Here the CDR3 DNA reads TGCAGTGTTAGAGATCTCCCCGTCTCCTACGAGCAGTACTTC. The chain uses TRBV20-1 and TRBJ2-7; D ambiguous. CDR3 size: 14 residues. In germline, CDR1 is DFQATT, CDR2 SNEGSKA (reference sequence).

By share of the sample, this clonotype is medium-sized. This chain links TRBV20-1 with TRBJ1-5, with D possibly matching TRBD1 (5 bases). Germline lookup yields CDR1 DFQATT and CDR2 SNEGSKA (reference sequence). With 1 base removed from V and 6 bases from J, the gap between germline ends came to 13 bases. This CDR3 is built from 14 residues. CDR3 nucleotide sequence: TGCAGTGCTAGAGTTGGGGGGGACCGTCAGCCCCAGCATTTT. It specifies CSARVGGDRQPQHF.